This is a list of T cell receptor beta chains from one sample in a study of brain T cells in children with intractable seizures. Some clones are missing from TCRdb's copy, which holds only in-frame ones; the method was immunoSEQ multiplex PCR. The sample lists 300,000 to 400,000 clones, 93% occurring once. The sequencing here drew on peripheral blood, taken about 5 months after surgery. The receptors shown here come from a boy in the first two years of life with tuberous sclerosis and intractable seizures. CDR3s include the opening cysteine and the closing phenylalanine or tryptophan. Fields, in order: D gene, clone size, J gene, V gene, CDR3 protein, CDR3 DNA. The D gene is left open where the match is weak. Size tells how often a clone was seen (once, few, many) or the class of an expanded clone, and some rows leave it out.

TRBD1 NA TRBJ1-2 TRBV7-8 CASSLERAGGRGYTF TGTGCCAGCAGCTTAGAACGCGCAGGGGGCAGAGGCTACACCTTC
NA few TRBJ1-2 TRBV10-2 CASSPDLYGYTF TGCGCCAGCAGTCCGGATCTCTATGGCTACACCTTC
TRBD1 NA TRBJ2-7 TRBV3-1/TRBV3-2 CASSQEGQGAYEQYF TGTGCCAGCAGCCAAGAGGGGCAGGGGGCCTACGAGCAGTACTTC
TRBD1 NA TRBJ2-7 TRBV5-1 CASSLAEDRDSYEQYF TGCGCCAGCAGCTTGGCCGAAGACAGGGACTCCTACGAGCAGTACTTC
NA NA TRBJ2-3 TRBV28 CASSLRDTQYF TGTGCCAGCAGTCTCAGAGATACGCAGTATTTT
NA NA TRBJ1-2 TRBV11-2 CASSSVSGSAGKYGYTF TGTGCCAGCAGCTCCGTCTCAGGGTCAGCCGGGAAATATGGCTACACCTTC
NA NA TRBJ1-1 TRBV3-1/TRBV3-2 CASSLTGMNTEAFF TGTGCCAGCAGCCTAACAGGTATGAACACTGAAGCTTTCTTT
TRBD2 NA TRBJ2-2 TRBV5-6 CASAPGLAGGWTGELFF TGTGCCAGCGCGCCGGGACTAGCGGGGGGATGGACCGGGGAGCTGTTTTTT
NA NA TRBJ1-3 TRBV4-1 CASSHGGFSGNTIYF TGCGCCAGCAGCCACGGTGGCTTCTCTGGAAACACCATATATTTT
TRBD2 few TRBJ2-1 TRBV27 CASSLSGRVIFHEQFF TGTGCCAGCAGTTTATCGGGGAGGGTCATCTTCCATGAGCAGTTCTTC
TRBD2 once TRBJ2-7 TRBV6-5 CASSNLAGLSYEQYF TGTGCCAGCAGCAACCTAGCGGGCCTATCCTACGAGCAGTACTTC
NA NA TRBJ1-1 TRBV6-6 CASRTDRNTEAFF TGTGCCAGCAGAACCGACAGGAACACTGAAGCTTTCTTT
TRBD2 NA TRBJ2-3 TRBV3-1/TRBV3-2 CASSQGLAGGLDTQYF TGTGCCAGCAGCCAGGGACTAGCGGGAGGTTTAGATACGCAGTATTTT
TRBD1 NA TRBJ2-3 TRBV6-5 CASSWDRALTDTQYF TGTGCCAGCAGCTGGGACAGGGCGCTCACAGATACGCAGTATTTT
NA once TRBJ1-2 TRBV20-1 CSASGQGYTNYGYTF TGCAGTGCTAGTGGGCAGGGTTATACCAACTATGGCTACACCTTC
TRBD1 NA TRBJ1-2 TRBV5-1 CASSLDRDRGYGYTF TGCGCCAGCAGCTTGGACCGGGACAGGGGGTATGGCTACACCTTC
TRBD1 NA TRBJ2-3 TRBV11-1 CASGQQGPDTQYF TGTGCCAGCGGTCAACAGGGGCCCGATACGCAGTATTTT
TRBD2 NA TRBJ2-7 TRBV5-8 CASSLYNRTSLLGEQYF TGTGCCAGCAGCTTGTATAACAGGACTAGCTTGCTGGGGGAGCAGTACTTC
NA NA TRBJ2-4 TRBV4-2 CASSQVPSSWLAKNIQYF TGTGCCAGCAGCCAAGTACCGTCTAGCTGGCTAGCCAAAAACATTCAGTACTTC
NA NA TRBJ2-1 TRBV29-1 CSVPTGTDEQFF TGCAGCGTTCCTACAGGGACCGATGAGCAGTTCTTC
NA NA TRBJ1-2 TRBV3-1/TRBV3-2 CASSQGSGNYGYTF TGTGCCAGCAGCCAAGGTAGCGGAAACTATGGCTACACCTTC
NA NA TRBJ1-2 TRBV6-5 CASSLRGEYYGYTF TGTGCCAGCAGTTTAAGGGGGGAGTACTATGGCTACACCTTC
TRBD1 NA TRBJ1-4 TRBV6-5 CVRQGLGGEKLFF TGTGTAAGACAGGGTTTGGGAGGTGAAAAACTGTTTTTT
TRBD1 NA TRBJ1-1 TRBV2 CASSDTGGNTEAFF TGTGCCAGCAGCGACACAGGGGGGAACACTGAAGCTTTCTTT
NA NA TRBJ2-7 TRBV11-2 CASSYHKGSYEQYF TGTGCCAGCAGTTATCATAAGGGCTCCTACGAGCAGTACTTC
NA NA TRBJ1-4 TRBV6-5 CASSRQSNEKLFF TGTGCCAGCAGTCGACAGTCTAATGAAAAACTGTTTTTT
NA NA TRBJ1-1 TRBV29-1 CSVVGGRVNTEAFF TGCAGCGTTGTCGGGGGTCGCGTGAACACTGAAGCTTTCTTT
TRBD1 NA TRBJ2-1 TRBV24-1 CATAGTEINEQFF TGTGCCACCGCAGGGACAGAAATCAATGAGCAGTTCTTC
TRBD1 NA TRBJ2-7 TRBV11-3 CASSKGQGVRF TGTGCCAGCAGCAAGGGACAGGGAGTAAGATTC